The rows below give T cell receptor beta chains drawn from one sample of a study of T cell clusters in autoimmune cytopenias. TCRdb re-called the multiplex PCR reads and catalogs CDR3 proteins one per entry, DNA excluded. The sample is made up of approximately 11,000 distinct CDR3 sequences, and the top ten hold approximately 21% of it. The sample also formed part of further work on T cell repertoires in aging, cancer and after chemotherapy.

The sequencing input was peripheral blood. These receptors came from a human donor in good health. Each CDR3 is given with its conserved first and last residue. Clone size, where shown, is once, few, many, or a class for clones that have expanded.

clone size,J gene,V gene,CDR3 protein
-,TRBJ1-4,TRBV6-5,CASSYSPSSSEKLFF
-,TRBJ1-2,TRBV30,CAWSVRGLLSDGYTF
-,TRBJ1-6,TRBV6-5,CASSRGRQNSPLHF
-,TRBJ1-1,TRBV5-1,CASSLDLGMNTEAFF
-,TRBJ1-1,TRBV5-1,CASSFFSSDMNTEAFF
-,TRBJ1-1,TRBV5-4,CASSRPGTEVTEAFF
-,TRBJ2-1,TRBV28,CASSLGPGTGGKNEQFF
-,TRBJ2-5,TRBV7-2,CASSIGQGETQYF
-,TRBJ2-7,TRBV5-5,CASSRLAGVSGEQYF
-,TRBJ2-1,TRBV5-6,CASTPRLAGGRRRNEQFF
-,TRBJ1-1,TRBV19,CASSPLQGGGAEAFF
medium-sized,TRBJ1-4,TRBV15,CATSRLGGRDEKLFF
-,TRBJ2-5,TRBV12-3/TRBV12-4,CASSLVETQYF
-,TRBJ1-2,TRBV15,CATSRGGYKGNYGYTF
-,TRBJ1-4,TRBV20-1,CSASPGTGLEKLFF
-,TRBJ2-2,TRBV6-5,CASGPAGDTGELFF
-,TRBJ2-5,TRBV12-3/TRBV12-4,CASSLARMETQYF
medium-sized,TRBJ1-2,TRBV29-1,CSASSSLPPYGYTF
-,TRBJ2-3,TRBV6-2/TRBV6-3,CASSYITDTQYF
-,TRBJ2-5,TRBV6-5,CASSGTGDPGGTQYF
-,TRBJ1-4,TRBV6-5,CASRKGPATNEKLFF
-,TRBJ1-5,TRBV5-4,CASSLDRAPNQPQHF
-,TRBJ1-1,TRBV12-3/TRBV12-4,CASSLTHPNTEAFF
-,TRBJ1-1,TRBV7-9,CASSVRGAAEAFF
-,TRBJ2-7,TRBV5-1,CASSQDSSYEQYF
-,TRBJ2-5,TRBV7-2,CASSPPYPRETQYF
-,TRBJ2-7,TRBV19,CASSLAGGSYEQYF
-,TRBJ2-7,TRBV7-2,CASSAARVYEQYF
-,TRBJ1-5,TRBV5-6,CASSLGSDIRNQPQHF
-,TRBJ2-7,TRBV15,CATSSLPGGSYEQYF
-,TRBJ1-5,TRBV7-9,CASSLSEGGDQPQHF
medium-sized,TRBJ2-2,TRBV12-3/TRBV12-4,CASSRGLVSTGELFF
-,TRBJ1-5,TRBV19,CATRNRVASVGQHF
-,TRBJ1-4,TRBV7-2,CASRPGTGGRGMFAYNEKLFF
-,TRBJ1-4,TRBV12-3/TRBV12-4,CASSLSRDEKLFF
-,TRBJ1-6,TRBV20-1,CSASEGQGSSPLHF
medium-sized,TRBJ2-5,TRBV11-1,CASSLRLAGRETQYF
-,TRBJ2-3,TRBV10-3,CAISLWGGADTQYF
-,TRBJ2-1,TRBV6-1,CASRWGGTPSVDEQYF
medium-sized,TRBJ1-2,TRBV29-1,CSPQQGDYGYTF
-,TRBJ1-1,TRBV13,CASSLASGGTEAFF
medium-sized,TRBJ1-6,TRBV11-1,CASSAGRSNSPLHF
-,TRBJ2-3,TRBV6-4,CASRKQGSADTLYF
-,TRBJ1-3,TRBV18,CASSPDRDRNTIYF
medium-sized,TRBJ2-2,TRBV29-1,CSGHGPNTGELFF
-,TRBJ1-2,TRBV10-2,CASRPTGGADYGYTF
medium-sized,TRBJ1-2,TRBV6-5,CASNSLRVQGGYGYTF
-,TRBJ1-1,TRBV5-6,CASSMTGSGAEAFF
-,TRBJ2-2,TRBV7-2,CASSLTRTNTGELFF
-,TRBJ1-5,TRBV6-1,CASYSWGSGANQPQHF
-,TRBJ2-3,TRBV5-5,CASSFTSGSLIDTQYF
-,TRBJ1-1,TRBV7-6,CAGEGSQDTEAFF
-,TRBJ2-1,TRBV7-9,CASSGREQQFF
-,TRBJ2-7,TRBV6-6,CASSLDRLHEQYF
-,TRBJ1-1,TRBV6-5,CASNKQGSTEAFF
-,TRBJ2-1,TRBV5-6,CASRPRLAGAYNEQFF
-,TRBJ1-3,TRBV18,CASSLGQFSGNTIYF